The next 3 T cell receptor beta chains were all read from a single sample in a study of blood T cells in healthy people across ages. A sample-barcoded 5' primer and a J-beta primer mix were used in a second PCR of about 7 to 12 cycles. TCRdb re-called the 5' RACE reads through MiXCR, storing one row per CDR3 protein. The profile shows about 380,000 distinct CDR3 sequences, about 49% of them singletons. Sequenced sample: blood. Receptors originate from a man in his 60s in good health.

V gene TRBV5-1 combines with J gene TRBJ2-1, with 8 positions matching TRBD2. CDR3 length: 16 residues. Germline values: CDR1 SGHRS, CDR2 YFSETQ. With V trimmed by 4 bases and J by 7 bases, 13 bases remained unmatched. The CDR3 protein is CASSRAAAGVDNEQFF. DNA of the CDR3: TGCGCCAGCAGCCGGGCGGCAGCGGGAGTTGATAATGAGCAGTTCTTC.

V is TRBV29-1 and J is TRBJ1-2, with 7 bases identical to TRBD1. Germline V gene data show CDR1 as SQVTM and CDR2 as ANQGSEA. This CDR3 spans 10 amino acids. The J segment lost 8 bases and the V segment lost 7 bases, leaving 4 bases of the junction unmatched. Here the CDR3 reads CSAGTEGYTF. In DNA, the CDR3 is TGCAGCGCCGGGACAGAAGGCTACACCTTC. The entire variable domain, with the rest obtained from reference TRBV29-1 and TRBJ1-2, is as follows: SAVISQKPSRDICQRGTSLTIQCQVDSQVTMMFWYRQQPGQSLTLIATANQGSEATYESGFVIDKFPISRPNLTFSTLTVSNMSPEDSSIYLCSAGTEGYTFGSGTRLTVV.

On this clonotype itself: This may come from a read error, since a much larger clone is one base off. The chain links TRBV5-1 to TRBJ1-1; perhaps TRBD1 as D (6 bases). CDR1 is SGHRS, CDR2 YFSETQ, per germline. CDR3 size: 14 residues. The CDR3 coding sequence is TGCGCCAGCAGCGGCCGGGACACGAACACTGGAGCTTTCTTT. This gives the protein CASSGRDTNTGAFF.